These 31 T cell receptor beta chains originate from one sample sequenced in a study of post-analysis software for immune sequencing data. Their cognate antigens are unknown. Study-wide results and limits: The five TRBV segments detected at higher frequency in patients than in controls included TRBV5-6, TRBV5-1 and TRBV20-1.

Unique molecular identifiers featured in each of the TCR beta cDNA libraries. MiXCR, run by TCRdb on the PCR reads, gives a single entry per CDR3 protein. The table lists about 190,000 distinct CDR3 sequences, 25% to 30% of them singletons. The specimen was blood. All receptors come from a girl aged 2-17 years with multiple sclerosis.

As regards this clonotype: This may arise from a read error, as a much more abundant clone is one base away. This chain uses TRBV20-1 with TRBJ1-4; D unresolved. Germline V lookup: CDR1 DFQATT, CDR2 SNEGSKA (reference sequence). CDR3 length equals 14 residues. The V and J ends lost 0 bases and 10 bases respectively, with 15 bases between them. The CDR3 loop reads CSARDWQKGGKLFF. The CDR3 DNA reads TGCAGTGCTAGAGATTGGCAGAAAGGTGGAAAACTGTTTTTT.

This rearrangement joins TRBV5-1 to TRBJ1-2, with a tentative D call TRBD1 (6 bases). V was pared by 0 bases and J by 5 bases, with 8 bases between. CDR3 length equals 13 residues. Germline loops: CDR1 SGHRS, CDR2 YFSETQ. The CDR3 coding sequence is TGCGCCAGCAGCTTGGAGAGGGGGTATGGCTACACCTTC. It specifies CASSLERGYGYTF.

This clonotype was seen repeatedly, ten times or more. The gene calls are TRBV20-1 and TRBJ2-1; 10 nucleotides line up with TRBD2. Germline trimming cut 3 bases from V and 2 bases from J; bases unmatched to any gene: 4. Germline CDR1 reads DFQATT; CDR2 reads SNEGSKA (reference sequence). The CDR3 is 15 residues long. In DNA, the CDR3 is TGCAGTGCTAGGGGGACTAGCGTACCCTACAATGAGCAGTTCTTC. It encodes CSARGTSVPYNEQFF.

This clonotype appeared a few times. J is TRBJ2-3 and V is TRBV28; TRBD2 matches 9 bases. The CDR3 has 16 amino acids. Germline CDR1 reads MDHEN; CDR2 reads SYDVKM. J was trimmed by 0 bases and V by 3 bases; bases with no gene match: 4. For the CDR3, the DNA is TGTGCCAGCAGTTTTGGACTAGCGACTAGCACAGATACGCAGTATTTT. This encodes CASSFGLATSTDTQYF.

This clonotype was found a few times. One base away lies a much larger clone, so this may be a sequencing read error. The chain couples TRBV15 to TRBJ2-3; no firm D call. Germline assignment: CDR1 LNHNV and CDR2 YYDKDF (reference sequence). The V end lost 5 bases, the J end lost 4 bases, and 19 bases lay between the germline ends. CDR3 size: 16 residues. CDR3 bases: TGTGCCACCAGCGGGGAAGGACGGCCGCGCGCAGATACGCAGTATTTT. As protein: CATSGEGRPRADTQYF.

This CDR3 reads CASSLKWEGVFEQYF. DNA for the CDR3: TGTGCCAGCAGCTTAAAGTGGGAGGGGGTGTTCGAGCAGTACTTC. The chain combines TRBV7-2 with TRBJ2-7; D is perhaps TRBD2 (7 bases). V lost 2 bases and J 6 bases, leaving 17 bases between the germline ends. The CDR3 is 15 residues long. In germline, CDR1 is SGHTA, CDR2 FQGNSA. The full variable domain, completed using reference TRBV7-2 and TRBJ2-7, is GAGVSQSPSNKVTEKGKDVELRCDPISGHTALYWYRQSLGQGLEFLIYFQGNSAPDKSGLPSDRFSAERTGGSVSTLTIQRTQQEDSAVYLCASSLKWEGVFEQYFGPGTRLTVT.

V and J are TRBV12-3 or TRBV12-4 and TRBJ2-3; perhaps TRBD2 as D (5 bases). The CDR3 has 15 amino acids. The V and J ends lost 4 bases and 2 bases respectively, with 13 bases between them. The CDR3 here is CASSSPERATDTQYF. The CDR3 nucleotides are TGTGCCAGCAGTTCGCCGGAGAGGGCCACAGATACGCAGTATTTT.

This clonotype was observed a handful of times. The chain recombines TRBV6-2 or TRBV6-3 with TRBJ2-1; D is perhaps TRBD2 (6 bases). The CDR3 has 17 amino acids. The germline V gene encodes CDR1 MNHEY and CDR2 SVGEGT. V lost 0 bases and J 4 bases, leaving 16 bases between the germline ends. The CDR3 spells CASSYSIGGSGYNEQFF. As DNA, the CDR3 is TGTGCCAGCAGTTACTCGATCGGAGGGAGTGGGTACAATGAGCAGTTCTTC.

This clonotype came up a few times. V is TRBV30 and J is TRBJ1-6; D not certain. Trimming removed 0 bases at V and 6 bases at J, with 6 bases between. Germline assignment: CDR1 GTSNPN and CDR2 SVGIG (reference sequence). This CDR3 comprises 13 residues. The CDR3 DNA reads TGTGCCTGGAGTGTCTCGGCTAATTCACCCCTCCACTTT. The encoded protein is CAWSVSANSPLHF.

This clonotype was found many times. The chain combines TRBV5-5 with TRBJ1-2, with D hard to call. This CDR3 has 17 amino acids. V was pared by 1 base and J by 1 base, with 17 bases between. The V gene's germline CDR1 is SGHKS and CDR2 YYEKEE (reference sequence). The CDR3 sequence is CASSLPRYSLHNYGYTF. In DNA form, the CDR3 reads TGTGCCAGCAGCTTGCCCCGTTACTCCCTGCATAACTATGGCTACACCTTC.

This clonotype was detected ten times or more. The rearrangement joins TRBV28 to TRBJ2-5; D call uncertain. Trimming cost V 8 bases and J 0 bases, with 10 bases left between them. Germline V gene sequence: CDR1 MDHEN, CDR2 SYDVKM. CDR3 length equals 13 residues. The CDR3 region has the DNA TGTGCCAGCCTTTGGCGGAACCAAGAGACCCAGTACTTC. Translated: CASLWRNQETQYF.

This clonotype was recorded many times. The chain links TRBV29-1 to TRBJ2-7; 7 bases map to TRBD1. The J segment lost 2 bases and the V segment lost 8 bases, leaving 9 bases of the junction unmatched. Germline CDR1 and CDR2: SQVTM and ANQGSEA. This CDR3 region has 13 residues. CDR3 amino acids: CSFHGTAPYEQYF. The CDR3 bases are TGCAGCTTCCACGGGACAGCCCCCTACGAGCAGTACTTC.

The rearrangement links TRBV28 to TRBJ2-7; tentatively, D is TRBD2 (7 bases). Germline V lookup: CDR1 MDHEN, CDR2 SYDVKM. The CDR3 extends over 15 amino acids. Trimming took off 5 bases at V and 3 bases at J, with 17 bases between the two ends. CDR3 sequence: CASSPLLRGGYEQYF. In nucleotides, the CDR3 is TGTGCCAGCAGTCCCCTGTTGAGGGGGGGCTACGAGCAGTACTTC.

This chain connects TRBV28 to TRBJ2-4; 7 positions agree with TRBD2. Germline loops: CDR1 MDHEN, CDR2 SYDVKM. V was pared by 6 bases and J by 13 bases, with 18 bases of the junction left unmatched. This CDR3 comprises 15 residues. CDR3 residues: CASSNRLASLKEQYF. The DNA of the CDR3 is TGTGCCAGCAGCAACAGACTAGCTTCCCTGAAGGAGCAGTACTTC.

This clonotype was observed many times. At one end the junction does not follow the germline gene, possibly because of a read error. The DNA for the CDR3 is TGTGCCAGCAGTAAGACAGGGATAATCTCCCACGAGCAGTACTTC. Translation gives CASSKTGIISHEQYF. The chain carries TRBV6-5 and TRBJ2-7; 7 positions match TRBD1. CDR1 is MNHEY, CDR2 SVGAGI, per germline. The CDR3 totals 15 residues.

In this sample, this clonotype turned up once. An end of the junction differs from the germline gene, which may be a read error. The V gene is TRBV5-6, the J gene TRBJ2-6, with TRBD1 matching over 9 bases. Germline-derived CDR1 and CDR2 are SGHDT and YYEEEE. This CDR3 is 17 amino acids long. CDR3 DNA: TGTGCCAGCAGCTTTGGGACAGGGTCTACTGGGACCAACGCCCTGACTTTC. Protein: CASSFGTGSTGTNALTF.

The chain uses TRBV5-1 and TRBJ2-4; 11 nucleotides line up with TRBD2. The germline V gene encodes CDR1 SGHRS and CDR2 YFSETQ. The CDR3 is made up of 16 amino acids. The J segment lost 2 bases and the V segment lost 4 bases, leaving 5 bases of the junction unmatched. The CDR3 loop reads CASSPASGGTKNIQYF. CDR3 coding DNA: TGCGCCAGCAGCCCAGCTAGCGGGGGGACCAAAAACATTCAGTACTTC.

The chain employs TRBV6-6 and TRBJ1-1; the D is unclear. Trimming took 0 bases from V and 0 from J, leaving 5 bases between them. The CDR3 spans 14 residues. In germline, CDR1 is MNHNY, CDR2 SVGAGI (reference sequence). The CDR3, as DNA: TGTGCCAGCAGTTACTCGTCCCTGAACACTGAAGCTTTCTTT. Its translation: CASSYSSLNTEAFF.

This clonotype was detected a few times. A much more abundant neighbour one base away suggests this may be a read error. The rearrangement links TRBV6-5 to TRBJ2-7, with a possible D match to TRBD1 (5 bases). CDR3 size: 13 residues. Deletions cut 4 bases from V and 0 bases from J, with 7 bases between. Looked up from germline, CDR1 is MNHEY and CDR2 is SVGAGI. The CDR3 bases are TGTGCCAGCAGTTGCCAGGGCTCCTACGAGCAGTACTTC. Its translation: CASSCQGSYEQYF.

A few counts support this clonotype. The J gene is TRBJ1-2, the V gene TRBV9; D is unresolved. The V and J ends lost 3 bases and 5 bases respectively, with 17 bases between them. The V gene's germline CDR1 is SGDLS and CDR2 YYNGEE. The CDR3 is 15 residues long. CDR3 residues: CASSAERSSGYGYTF. CDR3 sequence (DNA): TGTGCCAGCAGCGCCGAAAGGAGCTCAGGTTATGGCTACACCTTC.

The chain joins TRBV6-1 to TRBJ2-2, with 11 bases identical to TRBD2. J gave up 4 bases and V 1 base, and 14 bases lay outside the gene matches. Germline assignment: CDR1 MNHNS and CDR2 SASEGT. The CDR3 is made up of 20 amino acids. This CDR3 reads CASSEGARLAGPGGTGELFF. The CDR3 nucleotides read TGTGCCAGCAGTGAAGGAGCCCGACTAGCGGGGCCAGGGGGCACCGGGGAGCTGTTTTTT.

This clonotype was seen once. A much bigger clone sits one base away, suggesting this may be a read error. This sequence joins TRBV14 and TRBJ2-1; D is unclear. CDR3 length: 14 amino acids. Deletions cut 8 bases from V and 4 bases from J, with 15 bases between. Germline-derived CDR1 and CDR2 are SGHDN and FVKESK. CDR3 sequence reads: CASGRNQDYNEQFF. CDR3 DNA: TGTGCCAGCGGTCGCAATCAGGATTACAATGAGCAGTTCTTC. Combining the CDR3 with reference TRBV14 and TRBJ2-1 gives the whole variable domain EAGVTQFPSHSVIEKGQTVTLRCDPISGHDNLYWYRRVMGKEIKFLLHFVKESKQDESGMPNNRFLAERTGGTYSTLKVQPAELEDSGVYFCASGRNQDYNEQFFGPGTRLTVL.

Worth noting for this clonotype: An end of the junction differs from the germline gene, which may be a read error. CDR3 region: CAGSLGQSDTEAFF. In DNA form, the CDR3 reads TGCGCCGGCAGCTTGGGCCAAAGTGACACTGAAGCTTTCTTT. This chain joins TRBV5-1 and TRBJ1-1; D not resolved. In germline, CDR1 is SGHRS, CDR2 YFSETQ. This CDR3 region has 14 residues. The entire variable domain, with the rest obtained from reference TRBV5-1 and TRBJ1-1, is as follows: KAGVTQTPRYLIKTRGQQVTLSCSPISGHRSVSWYQQTPGQGLQFLFEYFSETQRNKGNFPGRFSGRQFSNSRSEMNVSTLELGDSALYLCAGSLGQSDTEAFFGQGTRLTVV.

J is TRBJ2-3 and V is TRBV12-3 or TRBV12-4, with D possibly matching TRBD1 (6 bases). Trimming left V 3 bases short and J 4 bases short, with 14 bases between. There are 15 residues in the CDR3. The CDR3 DNA sequence: TGTGCCAGCAGTTTGAGGGGGTCGCGCGCAGATACGCAGTATTTT. Protein sequence: CASSLRGSRADTQYF.

V gene TRBV27 combines with J gene TRBJ2-3; no firm D call. V lost 5 bases to trimming and J lost 3 bases, with 18 bases between them. The CDR3 is made up of 16 amino acids. CDR1 is MNHEY and CDR2 is SMNVEV in the germline V gene (reference sequence). CDR3 sequence: CASSVDTTGRTDTQYF. The CDR3 region has the DNA TGTGCCAGCAGTGTCGATACTACCGGACGGACAGATACGCAGTATTTT.

The chain recombines TRBV6-1 with TRBJ2-2; TRBD2 matches 13 bases. Germline V gene lookup returns CDR1 MNHNS and CDR2 SASEGT. This CDR3 has 18 residues. After removal of 10 bases from V and 4 bases from J, the junction contained 15 bases not matched to a gene. Here the CDR3 reads CATLLRTSGRVGTGELFF. DNA of the CDR3: TGTGCCACCTTGCTCCGGACTAGCGGGAGAGTTGGCACCGGGGAGCTGTTTTTT.

This clonotype was counted many times. The CDR3, as DNA: TGTGCCAGCAGCTTAGTAGGGCGGACAGGAAGTTCCTACAATGAGCAGTTCTTC. This encodes CASSLVGRTGSSYNEQFF. This chain links TRBV7-9 with TRBJ2-1, with 7 bases aligning to TRBD1. This CDR3 has 18 amino acids. CDR1 and CDR2 (germline): SEHNR, FQNEAQ (reference sequence). V dropped 1 base and J dropped 1; count of bases not matched to a gene: 10.

This clonotype has a handful of counts. The chain employs TRBV7-3 and TRBJ1-1, with D hard to call. The CDR3 is 14 residues long. From germline, CDR1 is SGHTA and CDR2 FQGTGA. Trimming removed 5 bases from V and 2 bases from J, with 12 bases in between. The CDR3 protein is CASSVDNGNTEAFF. CDR3 nucleotides: TGTGCCAGCAGCGTCGACAATGGCAACACTGAAGCTTTCTTT.

The chain is built from TRBV12-3 or TRBV12-4 and TRBJ2-3, with 8 bases that match TRBD2. J gave up 1 base and V 5 bases, and 8 bases lay outside the gene matches. The CDR3 sequence is 16 residues long. CDR3 nucleotides: TGTGCCAGCAGTCCTTGGATTAGCGGGGGCACAGATACGCAGTATTTT. It codes for CASSPWISGGTDTQYF.

This clonotype was found many times. The chain has TRBV29-1 and TRBJ2-3; maybe TRBD1 (5 bases). V was cut by 8 bases and J by 1 base, with 7 bases left in between. Germline V gene data show CDR1 as SQVTM and CDR2 as ANQGSEA. This CDR3 region has 11 residues. In DNA form, the CDR3 reads TGCAGCTGCAGGGGCACAGATACGCAGTATTTT. Translating it yields CSCRGTDTQYF.

The chain recombines TRBV20-1 with TRBJ2-4, with no clear D. This CDR3 has 15 amino acids. The V gene lost 0 bases and the J gene lost 0 bases, with 9 bases spanning the gap. CDR1 is DFQATT and CDR2 is SNEGSKA in the germline V gene (reference sequence). The CDR3: CSARDNEAAKNIQYF. CDR3 DNA: TGCAGTGCTAGAGATAACGAAGCAGCCAAAAACATTCAGTACTTC.